This TCR beta chain was sequenced during a study of identical twins. Overall study results and limits: There was more out-of-frame TCR alpha sharing in monozygotic twins than models estimated. Insertions were reduced in abundant cord blood beta clonotypes but not in memory repertoires.

There are a few counts of this clonotype. Antigen: not known. Each CDR3 protein is one row after TCRdb ran MiXCR on the 5' RACE reads. Of about 570,000 distinct CDR3 sequences listed, approximately 10% are singletons. The CDR3 loop spans 16 amino acids. The trim removed 1 base at V and 7 bases at J, leaving 9 bases unmatched. Per germline, CDR1 LGHNA and CDR2 YSLEER. Healthy Caucasians supplied all donations. This sample was shared with a second study, whose subject was yellow fever vaccine responses in identical twins.

This chain joins TRBV4-3 and TRBJ2-2; 7 nucleotides align to TRBD2. This receptor was obtained from a woman aged 18-29 years in good health. Sequencing was done on a sample of PBMCs. The CDR3 nucleotides read TGCGCCAGCAGCCAAGGCCGACTAGCCCAGGACGGGGAGCTGTTTTTT. It encodes CASSQGRLAQDGELFF.